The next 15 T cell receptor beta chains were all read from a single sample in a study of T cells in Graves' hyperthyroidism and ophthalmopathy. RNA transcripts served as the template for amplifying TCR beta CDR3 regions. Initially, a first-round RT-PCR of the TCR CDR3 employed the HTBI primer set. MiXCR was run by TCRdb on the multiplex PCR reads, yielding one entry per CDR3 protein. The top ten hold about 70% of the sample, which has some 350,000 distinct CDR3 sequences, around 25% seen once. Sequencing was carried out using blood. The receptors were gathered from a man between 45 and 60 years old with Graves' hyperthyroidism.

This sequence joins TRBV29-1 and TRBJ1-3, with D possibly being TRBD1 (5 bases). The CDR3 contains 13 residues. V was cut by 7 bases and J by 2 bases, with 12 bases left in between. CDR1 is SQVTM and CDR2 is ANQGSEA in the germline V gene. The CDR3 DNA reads TGCAGCGCTAGGGGCCTTCCTGGAAACACCATATATTTT. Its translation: CSARGLPGNTIYF.

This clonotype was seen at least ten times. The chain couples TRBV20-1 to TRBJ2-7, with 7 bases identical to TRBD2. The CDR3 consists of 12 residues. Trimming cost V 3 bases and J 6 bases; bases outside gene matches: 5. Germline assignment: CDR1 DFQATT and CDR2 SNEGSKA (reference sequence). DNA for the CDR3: TGCAGTGCTAGTGTGCCTAGCGGCGAGCAGTACTTC. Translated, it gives CSASVPSGEQYF.

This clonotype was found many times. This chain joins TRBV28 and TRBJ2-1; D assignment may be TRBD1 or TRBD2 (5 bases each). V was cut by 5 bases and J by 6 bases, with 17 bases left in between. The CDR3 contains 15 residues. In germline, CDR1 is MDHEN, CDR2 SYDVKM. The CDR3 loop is CASSTPGPVSNEQFF. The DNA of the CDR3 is TGTGCCAGCAGTACCCCGGGACCAGTCTCCAATGAGCAGTTCTTC.

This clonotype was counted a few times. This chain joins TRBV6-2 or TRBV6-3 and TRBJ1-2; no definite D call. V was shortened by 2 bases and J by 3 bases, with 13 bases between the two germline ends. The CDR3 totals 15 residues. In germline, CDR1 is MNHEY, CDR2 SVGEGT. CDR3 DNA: TGTGCCAGCAGTTACCCCGAGACCCTTGACTATGGCTACACCTTC. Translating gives CASSYPETLDYGYTF.

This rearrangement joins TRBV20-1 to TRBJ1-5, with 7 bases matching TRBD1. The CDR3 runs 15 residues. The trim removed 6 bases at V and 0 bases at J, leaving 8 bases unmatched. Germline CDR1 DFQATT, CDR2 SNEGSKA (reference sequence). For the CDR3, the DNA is TGCAGTGCCAGCCCGGGACAGCCTAGCAATCAGCCCCAGCATTTT. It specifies CSASPGQPSNQPQHF.

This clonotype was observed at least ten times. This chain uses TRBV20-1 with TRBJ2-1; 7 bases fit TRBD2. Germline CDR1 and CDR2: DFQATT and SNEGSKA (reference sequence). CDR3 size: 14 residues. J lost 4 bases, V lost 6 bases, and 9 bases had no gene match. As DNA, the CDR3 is TGCAGTGCACGAACGGGAGGTAGTTACAATGAGCAGTTCTTC. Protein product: CSARTGGSYNEQFF.

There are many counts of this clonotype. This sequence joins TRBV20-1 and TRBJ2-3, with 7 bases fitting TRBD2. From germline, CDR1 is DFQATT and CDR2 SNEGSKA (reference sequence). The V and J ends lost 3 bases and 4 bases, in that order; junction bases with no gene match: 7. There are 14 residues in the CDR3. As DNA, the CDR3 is TGCAGTGCTAGCAGAGGCGGGAGCGCAGATACGCAGTATTTT. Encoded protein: CSASRGGSADTQYF.

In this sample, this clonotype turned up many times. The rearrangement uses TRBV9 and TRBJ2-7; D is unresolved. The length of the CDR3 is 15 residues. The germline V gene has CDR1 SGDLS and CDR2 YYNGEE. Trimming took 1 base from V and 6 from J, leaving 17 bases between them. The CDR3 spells CASSVSAVTAGEQYF. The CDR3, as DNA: TGTGCCAGCAGCGTATCAGCCGTCACGGCCGGCGAGCAGTACTTC.

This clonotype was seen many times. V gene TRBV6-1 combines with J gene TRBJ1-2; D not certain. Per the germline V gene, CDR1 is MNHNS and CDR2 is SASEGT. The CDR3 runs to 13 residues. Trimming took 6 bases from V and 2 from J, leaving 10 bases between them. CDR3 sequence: CASRHPGNYGYTF. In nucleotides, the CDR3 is TGTGCCAGCAGGCACCCGGGCAACTATGGCTACACCTTC.

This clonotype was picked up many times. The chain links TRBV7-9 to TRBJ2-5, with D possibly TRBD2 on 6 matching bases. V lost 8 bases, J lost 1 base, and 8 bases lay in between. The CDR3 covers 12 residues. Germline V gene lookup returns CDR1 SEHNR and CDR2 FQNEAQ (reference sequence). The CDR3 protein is CASSLAQETQYF. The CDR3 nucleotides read TGTGCCAGCTCACTAGCCCAAGAGACCCAGTACTTC.

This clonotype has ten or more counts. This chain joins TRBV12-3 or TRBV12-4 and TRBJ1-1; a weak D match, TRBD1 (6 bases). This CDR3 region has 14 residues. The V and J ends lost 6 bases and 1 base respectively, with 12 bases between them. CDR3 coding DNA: TGTGCCAGCAGCAAAGACAGGTCGAACACTGAAGCTTTCTTT. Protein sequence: CASSKDRSNTEAFF.

This CDR3 reads CSASRDYLDNEQFF. The CDR3 region has the DNA TGCAGTGCTAGTAGGGACTACCTCGACAATGAGCAGTTCTTC. The chain joins TRBV20-1 to TRBJ2-1; 7 bases are shared with TRBD2. Germline V gene sequence: CDR1 DFQATT, CDR2 SNEGSKA (reference sequence). The CDR3 sequence is 14 residues long. V was pared by 3 bases and J by 5 bases, with 7 bases of the junction left unmatched.

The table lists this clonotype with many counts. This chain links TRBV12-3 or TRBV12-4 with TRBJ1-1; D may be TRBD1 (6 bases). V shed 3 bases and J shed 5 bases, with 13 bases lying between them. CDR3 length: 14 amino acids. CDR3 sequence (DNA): TGTGCCAGCAGTTTGGGGGGCGGCGGTACTGAAGCTTTCTTT. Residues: CASSLGGGGTEAFF.

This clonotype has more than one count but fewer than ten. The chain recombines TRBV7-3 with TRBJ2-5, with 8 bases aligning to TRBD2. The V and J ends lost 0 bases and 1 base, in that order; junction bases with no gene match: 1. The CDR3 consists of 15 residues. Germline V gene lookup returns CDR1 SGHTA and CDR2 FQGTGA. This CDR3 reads CASSLTGTSQETQYF. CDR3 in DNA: TGTGCCAGCAGCTTAACCGGGACTAGCCAAGAGACCCAGTACTTC.

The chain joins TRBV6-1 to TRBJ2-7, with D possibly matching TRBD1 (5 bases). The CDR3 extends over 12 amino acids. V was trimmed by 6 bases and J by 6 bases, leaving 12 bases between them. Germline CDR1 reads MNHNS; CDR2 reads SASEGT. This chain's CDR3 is CASRQVGFEQYF. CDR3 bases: TGTGCCAGCAGACAGGTGGGGTTCGAGCAGTACTTC.